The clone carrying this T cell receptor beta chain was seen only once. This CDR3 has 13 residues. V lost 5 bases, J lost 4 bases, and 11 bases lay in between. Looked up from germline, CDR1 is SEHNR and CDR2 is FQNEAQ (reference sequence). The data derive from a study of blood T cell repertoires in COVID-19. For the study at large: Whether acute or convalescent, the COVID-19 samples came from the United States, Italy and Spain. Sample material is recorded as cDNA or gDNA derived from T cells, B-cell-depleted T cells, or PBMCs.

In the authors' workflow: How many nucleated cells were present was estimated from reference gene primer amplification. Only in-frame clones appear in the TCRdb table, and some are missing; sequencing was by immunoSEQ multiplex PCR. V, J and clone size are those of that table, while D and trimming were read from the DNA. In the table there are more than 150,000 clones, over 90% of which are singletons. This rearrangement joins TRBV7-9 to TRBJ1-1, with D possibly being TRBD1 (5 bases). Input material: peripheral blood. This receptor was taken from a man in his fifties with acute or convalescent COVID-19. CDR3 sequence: CASSRGGGTEAFF. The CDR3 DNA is TGTGCCAGCAGCCGCGGCGGGGGCACTGAAGCTTTCTTT. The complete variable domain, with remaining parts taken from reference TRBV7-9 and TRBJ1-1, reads DTGVSQNPRHKITKRGQNVTFRCDPISEHNRLYWYRQTLGQGPEFLTYFQNEAQLEKSRLLSDRFSAERPKGSFSTLEIQRTEQGDSAMYLCASSRGGGTEAFFGQGTRLTVV.